This T cell receptor (beta chain) was obtained from a study of cytomegalovirus exposure and HLA in healthy donors. Broader study findings: The authors listed over 150 TCR beta chains as cytomegalovirus-associated.

The CDR3 is made up of 12 amino acids. Trimming cost V 6 bases and J 6 bases; bases outside gene matches: 3. Germline lookup yields CDR1 SEHNR and CDR2 FQNEAQ (reference sequence). Turning to this clone: What it binds is not known.

Sequencing was performed with immunoSEQ multiplex PCR; in TCRdb, only in-frame clones are kept and a portion is missing. The table shows over 100,000 clones, with roughly 90% occurring only once. The gene calls are TRBV7-9 and TRBJ2-7; 9 bases are a match to TRBD1. Sequencing used PBMCs. This sequence originates from a young woman in good health and CMV-seropositive. This CDR3 is CASRADRGEQYF. In nucleotides, the CDR3 is TGTGCCAGCAGAGCGGACAGGGGCGAGCAGTACTTC. The full variable domain, its missing parts supplied by reference TRBV7-9 and TRBJ2-7, is DTGVSQNPRHKITKRGQNVTFRCDPISEHNRLYWYRQTLGQGPEFLTYFQNEAQLEKSRLLSDRFSAERPKGSFSTLEIQRTEQGDSAMYLCASRADRGEQYFGPGTRLTVT.